A few counts support the clone carrying this T cell receptor beta chain. Its target is unknown. These data are taken from a study of identical twins. The CDR3 extends over 15 amino acids. Germline V gene sequence: CDR1 SGDLS, CDR2 YYNGEE. V lost 0 bases to trimming and J lost 5 bases, with 12 bases between them. Findings and limits, study-wide: Memory repertoires lacked the insertion deficit that abundant cord blood beta clonotypes showed. Shared out-of-frame alpha sequences (those common to twins) showed excess low generation probability.

TCRdb ran MiXCR on the 5' RACE reads and lists one entry per CDR3 protein. The sample lists 1.5 million to 2 million distinct CDR3 sequences; around 33% were seen once. Sequencing was done on a sample of cord blood. The receptor was isolated from a newborn girl in good health. The chain uses TRBV9 and TRBJ2-1; D is possibly TRBD1 (5 bases). CDR3 residues: CASSVGAGNHNEQFF. The CDR3 region has the DNA TGTGCCAGCAGCGTAGGGGCAGGGAACCACAATGAGCAGTTCTTC.